The 7 T cell receptor beta chains listed next were all sequenced from one sample in a study of regulatory T cells in long-lasting Graves disease. Time point indicated: persistent/refractory GD, antithyroid drugs over 5 years with positive TRAb. The authors made the TCR library using RNA they extracted from PBMCs. The TCR beta library used iRepertoire HTBI primers with Arm-PCR amplification of CDR3. TCRdb used MiXCR to reprocess the multiplex PCR reads, holding one entry per CDR3 protein. The sample yields about 450,000 distinct CDR3 sequences, around a quarter seen once. The material was peripheral blood mononuclear cells (PBMCs), obtained when the disease was refractory, from a patient treated with antithyroid drugs. Every receptor here comes from a female donor with Graves disease.

This clonotype appeared many times. The genes are TRBV27 and TRBJ2-7; TRBD2 agrees at 8 bases. This CDR3 region has 17 residues. V dropped 3 bases and J dropped 1; count of bases not matched to a gene: 11. CDR1 is MNHEY, CDR2 SMNVEV, per germline (reference sequence). In nucleotides, the CDR3 is TGTGCCAGCAGTTTGCGTGGACCGGGACTAGGGTCCTACGAGCAGTACTTC. Its protein product is CASSLRGPGLGSYEQYF.

This clonotype appeared a few times. A junction boundary mismatches the germline segment, possibly from a read error. The V and J genes are TRBV27 and TRBJ2-2; D is perhaps TRBD1 (5 bases). The CDR3 contains 15 residues. CDR1 MNHEY and CDR2 SMNVEV come from the germline V gene (reference sequence). The CDR3 DNA reads as TGTGCCAGCAGTTTAAGAAGGGGAAACATCGGGGAGCTGTTTTTT. This translates into CASSLRRGNIGELFF.

Only a few counts were recorded for this clonotype. The V call is TRBV28, the J call TRBJ2-5; the match to TRBD2 covers 14 bases. The trim removed 2 bases at V and 6 bases at J, leaving 8 bases unmatched. Germline lookup yields CDR1 MDHEN and CDR2 SYDVKM. The CDR3 totals 17 residues. CDR3 sequence reads: CASSLRGTSGRRKTQYF. CDR3 DNA sequence: TGTGCCAGCAGTTTACGCGGGACTAGCGGGAGAAGAAAGACCCAGTACTTC.

This clonotype occurred a few times. This chain uses TRBV2 with TRBJ2-7; tentative D call: TRBD2 (5 bases). CDR3 length: 14 residues. Germline V gene lookup returns CDR1 SNHLY and CDR2 FYNNEI. V gave up 2 bases and J gave up 4 bases, with 12 bases separating them. CDR3 in amino acids: CASSEFRGAYEQYF. CDR3 nucleotides: TGTGCCAGCAGTGAATTCCGGGGAGCTTACGAGCAGTACTTC.

The chain recombines TRBV5-8 with TRBJ1-2; TRBD1 agrees at 7 bases. The CDR3 loop spans 15 amino acids. V lost 0 bases to trimming and J lost 2 bases; unmatched junction nucleotides: 4. The germline V gene has CDR1 SGHTS and CDR2 YDEGEE. This chain's CDR3 is CASSLGQGGNYGYTF. CDR3 coding DNA: TGTGCCAGCAGCTTGGGACAGGGTGGAAACTATGGCTACACCTTC.

This clonotype was detected only a few times. The J gene is TRBJ1-5, the V gene TRBV19; TRBD1 matches 7 bases. The CDR3 runs 14 residues. The J segment lost 4 bases and the V segment lost 11 bases, leaving 11 bases of the junction unmatched. From germline, CDR1 is LNHDA and CDR2 SQIVND (reference sequence). The CDR3 loop reads CACSRDSRNQPQHF. The DNA of the CDR3 is TGTGCCTGCTCCCGGGACAGCCGTAATCAGCCCCAGCATTTT.

This clonotype was detected only a few times. The gene calls are TRBV29-1 and TRBJ2-1, with 11 bases identical to TRBD2. V lost 1 base and J lost 4; bases outside the gene matches: 9. Germline V lookup: CDR1 SQVTM, CDR2 ANQGSEA. The CDR3 runs to 17 residues. The CDR3 is CSVEGLAGGTQYNEQFF. The CDR3 DNA is TGCAGCGTTGAAGGGTTAGCGGGAGGGACGCAATACAATGAGCAGTTCTTC.